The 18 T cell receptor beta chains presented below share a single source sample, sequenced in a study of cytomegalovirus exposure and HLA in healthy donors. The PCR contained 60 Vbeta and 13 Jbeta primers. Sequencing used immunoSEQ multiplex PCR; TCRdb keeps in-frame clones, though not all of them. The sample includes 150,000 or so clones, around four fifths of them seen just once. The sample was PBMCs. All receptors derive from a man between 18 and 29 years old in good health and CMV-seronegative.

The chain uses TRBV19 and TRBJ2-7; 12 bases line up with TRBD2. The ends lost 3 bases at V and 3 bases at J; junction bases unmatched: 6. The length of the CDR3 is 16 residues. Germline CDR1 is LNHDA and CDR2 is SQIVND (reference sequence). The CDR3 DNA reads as TGTGCCAGTAGTATCCGGACTAGCGGGACCCTCTACGAGCAGTACTTC. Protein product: CASSIRTSGTLYEQYF.

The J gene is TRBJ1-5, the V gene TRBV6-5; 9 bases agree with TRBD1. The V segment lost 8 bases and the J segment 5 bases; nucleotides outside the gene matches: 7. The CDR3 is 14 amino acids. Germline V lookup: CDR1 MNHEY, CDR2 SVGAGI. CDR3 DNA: TGTGCCAGCGGACAGGGGAGTTCGGATCAGCCCCAGCATTTT. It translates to CASGQGSSDQPQHF.

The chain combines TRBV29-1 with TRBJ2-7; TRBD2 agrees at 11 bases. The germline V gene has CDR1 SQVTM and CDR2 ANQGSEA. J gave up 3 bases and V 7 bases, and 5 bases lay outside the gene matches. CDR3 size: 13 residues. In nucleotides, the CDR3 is TGCAGCGCCCTTAGCGGGGGGGACTACGAGCAGTACTTC. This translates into CSALSGGDYEQYF.

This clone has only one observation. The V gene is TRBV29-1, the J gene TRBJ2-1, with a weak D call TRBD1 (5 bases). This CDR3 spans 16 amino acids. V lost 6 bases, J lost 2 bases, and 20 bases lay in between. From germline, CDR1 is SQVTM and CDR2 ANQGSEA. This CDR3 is CSVHGRTGRPYNEQFF. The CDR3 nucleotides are TGCAGCGTGCATGGACGCACAGGTCGGCCCTACAATGAGCAGTTCTTC.

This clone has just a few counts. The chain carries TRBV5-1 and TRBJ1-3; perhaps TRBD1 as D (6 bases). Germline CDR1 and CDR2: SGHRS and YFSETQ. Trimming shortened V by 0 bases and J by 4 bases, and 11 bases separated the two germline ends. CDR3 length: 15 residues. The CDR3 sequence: CASSLEQGQGNTIYF. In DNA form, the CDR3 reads TGCGCCAGCAGCTTGGAGCAGGGGCAAGGAAACACCATATATTTT.

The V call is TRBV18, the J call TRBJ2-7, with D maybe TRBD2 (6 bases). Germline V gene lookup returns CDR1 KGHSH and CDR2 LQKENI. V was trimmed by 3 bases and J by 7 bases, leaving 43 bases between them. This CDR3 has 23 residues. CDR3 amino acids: CASSPDFHRPGIEYGGSLHEQYF. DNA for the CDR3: TGTGCCAGCTCACCTGATTTTCACCGGCCGGGTATTGAGTATGGGGGGTCCCTCCATGAGCAGTACTTC.

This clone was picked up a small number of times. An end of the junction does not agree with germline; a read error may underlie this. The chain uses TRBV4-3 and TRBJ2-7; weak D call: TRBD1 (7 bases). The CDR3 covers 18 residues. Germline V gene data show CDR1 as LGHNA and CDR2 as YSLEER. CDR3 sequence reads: CASSQGREVDRRTYEQYF. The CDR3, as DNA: TGCGCCAGCAGTCAAGGAAGGGAGGTGGACAGGCGAACCTACGAGCAGTACTTC.

Written as DNA, the CDR3 is TGTGCCAGCAGCTTGGGCCAGTATCCGCCCCAGCATTTT. This encodes CASSLGQYPPQHF. This chain uses TRBV5-5 with TRBJ1-5; no reliable D call. Germline V gene data show CDR1 as SGHKS and CDR2 as YYEKEE (reference sequence). V shed 0 bases and J shed 9 bases, with 10 bases lying between them. The length of the CDR3 is 13 residues.

The CDR3 sequence: CASSYSGDAYNEQFF. For the CDR3, the DNA is TGTGCCAGCAGTTACTCGGGAGACGCTTACAATGAGCAGTTCTTC. The chain joins TRBV6-6 to TRBJ2-1, with D possibly matching TRBD2 (5 bases). The V gene's germline CDR1 is MNHNY and CDR2 SVGAGI (reference sequence). Trimming removed 0 bases at V and 4 bases at J, with 10 bases between. This CDR3 contains 15 residues.

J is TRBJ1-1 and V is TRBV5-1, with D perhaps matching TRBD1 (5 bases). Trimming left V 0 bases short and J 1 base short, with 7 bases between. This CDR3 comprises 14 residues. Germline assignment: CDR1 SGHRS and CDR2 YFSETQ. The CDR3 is CASSLGQSNTEAFF. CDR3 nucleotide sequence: TGCGCCAGCAGCTTGGGACAGTCGAACACTGAAGCTTTCTTT.

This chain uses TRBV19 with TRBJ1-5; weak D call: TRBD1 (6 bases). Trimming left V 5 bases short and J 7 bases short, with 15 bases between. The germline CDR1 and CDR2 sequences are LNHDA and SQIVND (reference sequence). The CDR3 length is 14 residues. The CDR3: CASSPPRGGQPQHF. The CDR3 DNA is TGTGCCAGTAGTCCACCTCGAGGGGGACAGCCCCAGCATTTT. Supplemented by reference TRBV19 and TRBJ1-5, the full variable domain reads DGGITQSPKYLFRKEGQNVTLSCEQNLNHDAMYWYRQDPGQGLRLIYYSQIVNDFQKGDIAEGYSVSREKKESFPLTVTSAQKNPTAFYLCASSPPRGGQPQHFGDGTRLSIL.

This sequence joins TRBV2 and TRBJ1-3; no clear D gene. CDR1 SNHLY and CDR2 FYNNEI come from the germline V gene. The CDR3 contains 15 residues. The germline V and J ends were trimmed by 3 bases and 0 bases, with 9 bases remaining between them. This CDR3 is CASSEVRFSGNTIYF. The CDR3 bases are TGTGCCAGCAGTGAGGTCAGGTTCTCTGGAAACACCATATATTTT.

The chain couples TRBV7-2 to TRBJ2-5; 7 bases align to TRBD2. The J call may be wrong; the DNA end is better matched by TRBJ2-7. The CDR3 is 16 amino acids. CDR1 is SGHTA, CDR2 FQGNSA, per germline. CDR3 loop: CASSLAVAGEAYEQYF. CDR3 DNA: TGTGCCAGCAGCTTAGCGGTAGCGGGTGAAGCCTACGAGCAGTACTTC.

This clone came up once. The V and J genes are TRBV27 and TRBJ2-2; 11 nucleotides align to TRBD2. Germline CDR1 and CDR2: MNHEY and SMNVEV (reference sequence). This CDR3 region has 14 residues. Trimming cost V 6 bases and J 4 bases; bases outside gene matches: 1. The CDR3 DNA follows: TGTGCCAGCAGCCTAGCGGGAGGCACCGGGGAGCTGTTTTTT. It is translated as CASSLAGGTGELFF.

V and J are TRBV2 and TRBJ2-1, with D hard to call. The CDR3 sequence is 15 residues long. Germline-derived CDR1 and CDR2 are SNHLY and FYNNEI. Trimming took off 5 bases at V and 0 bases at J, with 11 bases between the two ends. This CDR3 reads CASSPTPSSYNEQFF. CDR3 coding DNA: TGTGCCAGCAGTCCGACTCCTAGCTCCTACAATGAGCAGTTCTTC.

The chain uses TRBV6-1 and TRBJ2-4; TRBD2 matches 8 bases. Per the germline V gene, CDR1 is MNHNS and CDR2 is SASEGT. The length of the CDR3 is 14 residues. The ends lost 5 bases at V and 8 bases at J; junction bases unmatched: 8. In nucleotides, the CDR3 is TGTGCCAGCAGTACTAGCCCCGGGAGGGACATTCAGTACTTC. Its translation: CASSTSPGRDIQYF.

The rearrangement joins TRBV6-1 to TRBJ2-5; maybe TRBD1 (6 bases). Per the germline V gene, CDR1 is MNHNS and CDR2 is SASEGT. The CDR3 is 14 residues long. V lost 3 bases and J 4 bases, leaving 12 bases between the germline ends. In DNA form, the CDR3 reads TGTGCCAGCAGTGAGTCTGGGGGCCGAGAGACCCAGTACTTC. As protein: CASSESGGRETQYF.

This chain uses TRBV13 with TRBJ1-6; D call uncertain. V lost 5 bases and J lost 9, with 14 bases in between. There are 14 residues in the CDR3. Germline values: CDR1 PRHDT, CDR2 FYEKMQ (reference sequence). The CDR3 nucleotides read TGTGCCAGCAGCCCCTCGTCGGGTTTTTCACCCCTCCACTTT. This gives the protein CASSPSSGFSPLHF.